These T cell receptor beta chains were read from a single sample in a study of early T cells in non-severe SARS-CoV-2 infection. TCRdb reanalysed the 5' RACE reads using MiXCR and keeps one entry per CDR3 protein. The sample yields roughly 100,000 distinct CDR3 sequences, roughly 14% seen once. Sequenced material: whole blood. Receptor source: an adult who was a healthcare worker with PCR-confirmed SARS-CoV-2 infection or an uninfected control (not recorded which). Both conserved end residues are part of each CDR3. The D gene is left open where the match is weak. Clone size appears in some rows only: once, few, many, or a class for an expanded clone.

size	D	V	J	CDR3	DNA
many	TRBD1	TRBV28	TRBJ1-2	CASSTPGQNYGYTF	TGTGCCAGCAGTACTCCGGGACAGAACTATGGCTACACCTTC
few	-	TRBV20-1	TRBJ1-1	CSARDEGTTEAFF	TGCAGTGCTAGAGATGAGGGGACCACTGAAGCTTTCTTT
few	TRBD2	TRBV14	TRBJ2-1	CASSILAGALNEQFF	TGTGCCAGCAGCATACTAGCGGGAGCCCTCAATGAGCAGTTCTTC
many	-	TRBV7-8	TRBJ2-2	CASSLDRGVWTGELFF	TGTGCCAGCAGCTTAGATCGAGGGGTTTGGACCGGGGAGCTGTTTTTT
-	-	TRBV7-2	TRBJ2-7	CASSGQSGYEQYF	TGTGCCAGCAGCGGGCAAAGCGGCTACGAGCAGTACTTC
-	-	TRBV28	TRBJ2-1	CASSPPYNEQFF	TGTGCCAGCAGTCCCCCCTACAATGAGCAGTTCTTC
-	-	TRBV11-3	TRBJ2-1	CASSLGPNNEQFF	TGTGCCAGCAGCTTGGGACCTAACAATGAGCAGTTCTTC
many	-	TRBV7-8	TRBJ2-7	CASSFRAASYEQYF	TGTGCCAGCAGCTTCCGCGCGGCCTCCTACGAGCAGTACTTC
few	-	TRBV12-3/TRBV12-4	TRBJ2-3	CASSLALRVAGDTQYF	TGTGCCAGCAGTTTAGCGCTACGAGTGGCAGGAGATACGCAGTATTTT
few	-	TRBV7-9	TRBJ1-1	CARPLYPRGTEAFF	TGTGCCAGACCCTTATATCCCCGGGGCACTGAAGCTTTCTTT
-	TRBD2	TRBV18	TRBJ2-2	CASSPPNSGRPSNTGELFF	TGTGCCAGCTCACCACCTAATAGCGGGAGGCCCTCGAACACCGGGGAGCTGTTTTTT
-	-	TRBV28	TRBJ1-5	CASSLIRQGSNQPQHF	TGTGCCAGCAGTTTGATCAGGCAGGGCTCCAATCAGCCCCAGCATTTT
-	-	TRBV19	TRBJ1-2	CASITPGGYTF	TGTGCCAGTATCACCCCGGGGGGCTACACCTTC
-	TRBD2	TRBV7-9	TRBJ2-3	CASSPGPTSGRLLTDTQYF	TGTGCCAGCAGCCCTGGCCCCACTAGCGGGAGGCTTCTCACAGATACGCAGTATTTT
-	TRBD2	TRBV5-1	TRBJ2-3	CASSLVIAGPSTDTQYF	TGCGCCAGCAGCTTGGTGATAGCGGGTCCTAGCACAGATACGCAGTATTTT
few	TRBD1	TRBV5-5	TRBJ2-3	CASSLGPRQGGADTQYF	TGTGCCAGCAGCTTGGGTCCGAGACAGGGGGGCGCAGATACGCAGTATTTT
many	-	TRBV12-3/TRBV12-4	TRBJ2-6	CASSPPVRANVLTF	TGTGCCAGCAGCCCACCCGTCAGGGCCAACGTCCTGACTTTC
many	-	TRBV11-2	TRBJ1-6	CASTLSWGNSPLHF	TGTGCCAGCACGCTTTCTTGGGGAAATTCACCCCTCCACTTT
many	TRBD2	TRBV7-9	TRBJ2-1	CASSSRLAAALYNEQFF	TGTGCCAGCAGCTCTCGACTAGCGGCTGCGCTATACAATGAGCAGTTCTTC
few	TRBD2	TRBV28	TRBJ2-7	CASSSRAAGPSYEQYF	TGTGCCAGCAGTTCCCGAGCAGCGGGACCTTCCTACGAGCAGTACTTC
many	-	TRBV7-2	TRBJ2-7	CASSFTPPYYEQYF	TGTGCCAGCAGCTTCACACCCCCTTATTACGAGCAGTACTTC
many	-	TRBV28	TRBJ2-3	CASSFGSGHTDTQYF	TGTGCCAGCAGTTTTGGTAGCGGACACACAGATACGCAGTATTTT
-	TRBD2	TRBV7-9	TRBJ2-1	CASSFSGTYNEQFF	TGTGCCAGCAGCTTCAGCGGGACTTACAATGAGCAGTTCTTC
few	TRBD2	TRBV12-3/TRBV12-4	TRBJ2-7	CASSLREGTYEQYF	TGTGCCAGCAGTTTAAGGGAGGGAACCTACGAGCAGTACTTC
-	-	TRBV27	TRBJ1-5	CASSYRDQPQHF	TGTGCCAGCAGTTACCGAGATCAGCCCCAGCATTTT
-	TRBD2	TRBV29-1	TRBJ2-3	CSVEPREGDTQYF	TGCAGCGTTGAACCGCGGGAGGGAGATACGCAGTATTTT
-	-	TRBV18	TRBJ2-4	CASSPQKTEGNIQYF	TGTGCCAGCTCACCACAGAAAACAGAGGGTAATATTCAGTACTTC
medium-sized	-	TRBV11-2	TRBJ2-7	CASSPTGQWRYF	TGTGCCAGCAGCCCAACAGGACAGTGGAGGTACTTC
many	-	TRBV28	TRBJ2-7	CASSLGSLYEQYF	TGTGCCAGCAGTTTAGGGAGTCTCTACGAGCAGTACTTC
few	-	TRBV20-1	TRBJ1-1	CSASHLQRNLMNTEAFF	TGCAGTGCTAGCCACTTACAGAGAAACCTTATGAACACTGAAGCTTTCTTT
many	TRBD2	TRBV7-9	TRBJ2-1	CASSWILAGALNEQFF	TGTGCCAGCAGCTGGATACTAGCGGGAGCTTTGAATGAGCAGTTCTTC
-	-	TRBV5-1	TRBJ2-5	CASSMENSETQYF	TGCGCCAGCAGCATGGAGAATTCGGAGACCCAGTACTTC
-	TRBD2	TRBV7-3	TRBJ2-5	CADSRGTSGQETQYF	TGTGCCGACAGCCGGGGGACTAGCGGACAAGAGACCCAGTACTTC
many	TRBD1	TRBV4-1	TRBJ1-1	CASSHTPGQGVEAFF	TGCGCCAGCAGCCATACCCCGGGACAGGGAGTCGAAGCTTTCTTT
few	-	TRBV18	TRBJ1-1	CASSSLAQNTEAFF	TGTGCCAGCTCATCGCTAGCGCAGAACACTGAAGCTTTCTTT
-	-	TRBV28	TRBJ1-2	CASSGVFIYGYTF	TGTGCCAGCAGTGGAGTCTTTATCTATGGCTACACCTTC
many	TRBD2	TRBV11-2	TRBJ2-1	CASGAGGTSGSYNEQFF	TGTGCCAGCGGGGCCGGGGGGACTAGCGGTTCCTACAATGAGCAGTTCTTC
once	-	TRBV2	TRBJ2-7	CASSEENVGTAYEQYF	TGTGCCAGCAGTGAAGAGAACGTAGGAACAGCCTACGAGCAGTACTTC
many	TRBD2	TRBV12-3/TRBV12-4	TRBJ2-3	CASNGLAGNIGDTQYF	TGTGCCAGCAACGGACTAGCGGGGAATATTGGAGATACGCAGTATTTT
-	-	TRBV11-2	TRBJ2-4	CASSFRGGALAKNIQYF	TGTGCCAGCAGCTTTCGAGGTGGAGCCTTAGCCAAAAACATTCAGTACTTC
many	TRBD2	TRBV5-1	TRBJ2-2	CASSTGTSLWTGELFF	TGCGCCAGCAGCACCGGGACTAGCCTCTGGACCGGGGAGCTGTTTTTT
-	-	TRBV12-3/TRBV12-4	TRBJ2-2	CASSLPPKGGHGTGELFF	TGTGCCAGCAGTCTCCCCCCTAAAGGCGGGCATGGTACCGGGGAGCTGTTTTTT
many	-	TRBV7-9	TRBJ1-1	CASSLNWGLGTEAFF	TGTGCCAGCAGCTTAAATTGGGGTTTGGGCACTGAAGCTTTCTTT
few	TRBD2	TRBV6-5	TRBJ2-1	CASSYGVAGDFEQFF	TGTGCCAGCAGTTACGGGGTAGCGGGAGATTTTGAGCAGTTCTTC
-	-	TRBV4-1	TRBJ1-1	CASSQEYRDTEAFF	TGCGCCAGCAGCCAAGAGTATCGGGACACTGAAGCTTTCTTT
few	-	TRBV12-3/TRBV12-4	TRBJ2-1	CASSRRDRAVDEQFF	TGTGCCAGCAGTCGTCGGGACCGTGCAGTCGATGAGCAGTTCTTC
few	TRBD2	TRBV30	TRBJ2-1	CAWTGLAIYNEQFF	TGTGCCTGGACGGGACTAGCGATTTACAATGAGCAGTTCTTC
many	-	TRBV5-8	TRBJ2-1	CASSLDGGSLGEQFF	TGTGCCAGCAGCTTGGATGGAGGGTCTCTTGGTGAGCAGTTCTTC
-	TRBD2	TRBV5-1	TRBJ2-7	CASSSGLAAYEQYF	TGCGCCAGCAGCTCCGGACTAGCGGCCTACGAGCAGTACTTC
-	-	TRBV5-1	TRBJ1-1	CASSGPLKGGVNTEAFF	TGCGCCAGCAGCGGACCCCTCAAAGGGGGAGTTAACACTGAAGCTTTCTTT
-	TRBD2	TRBV20-1	TRBJ2-1	CSARDQSGRAGNEQFF	TGCAGTGCTAGAGATCAGAGCGGGAGGGCCGGGAATGAGCAGTTCTTC
many	TRBD1	TRBV28	TRBJ2-7	CASSSPGQGNEQYF	TGTGCCAGCAGTTCCCCGGGACAGGGGAACGAGCAGTACTTC